One T cell receptor (beta chain) is described in this entry. The antigen remains unidentified. Data came from immunoSEQ multiplex PCR; TCRdb stores just in-frame clones and leaves some out. The sample has more than 70,000 clones, almost 97% seen once; the top ten hold 1.5% to 2%. This entry is derived from a study of cytomegalovirus exposure and HLA in healthy donors. CDR1 is SNHLY, CDR2 FYNNEI, per germline. The CDR3 is 16 amino acids. Losses at the gene ends were 5 bases for V and 6 bases for J; bases not matched to a gene: 10. Findings of the study overall: Researchers counted roughly 150 TCR beta chains as cytomegalovirus-associated.

The J gene is TRBJ2-2, the V gene TRBV2; 9 bases are shared with TRBD1. This clonotype was sampled from a young man in good health and CMV-seropositive. The sample consisted of PBMCs. CDR3 bases: TGTGCCAGCAGTCTTACAGGGGGCTTCGGTGCCGGGGAGCTGTTTTTT. Protein: CASSLTGGFGAGELFF.